These 17 T cell receptor beta chains came from one sample sequenced in a study of shared clonotypes between healthy human individuals. Profiled with immunoSEQ multiplex PCR; TCRdb holds only in-frame clones, not every one. The sample lists 2 million to 2.5 million clones; approximately 93% were seen once. Sequenced material: naive CD4+ T cells from PBMCs. Subset described: CD45RA+ positively selected. The receptors were gathered from a man between 18 and 35 years old in good health. Some clones in this sample may be carry-over from other donors' samples.

This chain uses TRBV5-6 with TRBJ1-4; no firm D call. Between the trimmed V and J ends, which lost 1 base and 6 bases, there was a span of 10 bases. The CDR3 spans 14 residues. Germline CDR1 and CDR2: SGHDT and YYEEEE. The CDR3 protein is CASSLSPRDEKLFF. The CDR3 DNA follows: TGTGCCAGCAGCTTGAGCCCGAGAGATGAAAAACTGTTTTTT.

The chain joins TRBV7-2 to TRBJ2-7; perhaps TRBD1 as D (6 bases). The CDR3 sequence is 13 residues long. Trimming stripped 5 bases from V and 5 bases from J, with 13 bases between. The germline CDR1 and CDR2 sequences are SGHTA and FQGNSA. The CDR3 spells CASSPRQGNEQYF. The CDR3 coding sequence is TGTGCCAGCAGCCCCCGGCAGGGGAACGAGCAGTACTTC.

Concerning this clone itself: Other DNA sequences in the same sample also yield this CDR3. The rearrangement joins TRBV5-6 to TRBJ2-2; D may be TRBD1 (5 bases). The CDR3 runs 13 residues. V was pared by 1 base and J by 5 bases, with 6 bases between. The germline V gene has CDR1 SGHDT and CDR2 YYEEEE. CDR3 sequence reads: CASSLQGTGELFF. The CDR3 bases are TGTGCCAGCAGCTTGCAGGGAACCGGGGAGCTGTTTTTT.

This chain connects TRBV2 to TRBJ2-7; D remains ambiguous. V was trimmed by 5 bases and J by 12 bases, leaving 14 bases between them. CDR3 size: 11 residues. Germline CDR1 is SNHLY and CDR2 is FYNNEI. CDR3 loop: CASSPLTQGYF. The CDR3 bases are TGTGCCAGCAGTCCCCTAACTCAAGGGTACTTC.

The chain has TRBV19 and TRBJ2-2; weak D call: TRBD1 (5 bases). The CDR3 spans 17 residues. CDR1 is LNHDA and CDR2 is SQIVND in the germline V gene (reference sequence). The V and J ends lost 6 bases and 4 bases respectively, with 21 bases between them. The CDR3 region is CASSETPWQGSTGELFF. DNA for the CDR3: TGTGCCAGTAGCGAAACCCCGTGGCAGGGCAGCACCGGGGAGCTGTTTTTT.

The V gene is TRBV18, the J gene TRBJ2-5, with a possible D match to TRBD2 (6 bases). The length of the CDR3 is 13 residues. V was shortened by 6 bases and J by 3 bases, with 11 bases between the two germline ends. The germline V gene encodes CDR1 KGHSH and CDR2 LQKENI. CDR3 in amino acids: CASSQLAEETQYF. CDR3 in DNA: TGTGCCAGCTCGCAACTAGCAGAAGAGACCCAGTACTTC.

The chain has TRBV19 and TRBJ1-5, with 9 positions matching TRBD1. Germline loops: CDR1 LNHDA, CDR2 SQIVND (reference sequence). The CDR3 length is 14 residues. Trimming at V came to 1 base and at J to 6 bases, leaving 1 base not matched to a gene. This CDR3 is CASSIGTGAQPQHF. The CDR3 DNA is TGTGCCAGTAGTATAGGGACAGGGGCTCAGCCCCAGCATTTT.

Turning to this clone: Distinct nucleotide sequences in the sample also encode this CDR3. This chain connects TRBV15 to TRBJ2-1; possible D gene TRBD2, 5 bases. Germline loops: CDR1 LNHNV, CDR2 YYDKDF (reference sequence). Trimming took 3 bases from V and 9 from J, leaving 12 bases between them. CDR3 length equals 13 residues. In DNA form, the CDR3 reads TGTGCCACCAGCAGGGACTTAGAGAGTGAGCAGTTCTTC. As protein: CATSRDLESEQFF.

This chain links TRBV15 with TRBJ2-5; D not certain. Germline V lookup: CDR1 LNHNV, CDR2 YYDKDF (reference sequence). The CDR3 contains 14 residues. The V end was cut by 0 bases, the J end by 3 bases, with 8 bases between. DNA for the CDR3: TGTGCCACCAGCAGAGAGCCACAAAAAGAGACCCAGTACTTC. This gives the protein CATSREPQKETQYF.

The V gene is TRBV19, the J gene TRBJ2-2; TRBD2 might be the D (6 bases). V lost 6 bases to trimming and J lost 8 bases, with 25 bases between them. The CDR3 is made up of 17 amino acids. Germline V gives CDR1 LNHDA, CDR2 SQIVND (reference sequence). The CDR3 loop is CASSLYWIDGGTGELFF. CDR3 DNA: TGTGCCAGTAGCCTATATTGGATAGACGGCGGGACTGGGGAGCTGTTTTTT.

The gene calls are TRBV5-4 and TRBJ1-4; TRBD1 matches 8 bases. The CDR3 is 15 amino acids. From germline, CDR1 is SGHNT and CDR2 YYREEE (reference sequence). J lost 5 bases, V lost 2 bases, and 5 bases had no gene match. The CDR3 DNA is TGTGCCAGCAGCTTAAGGACAGGGCAAAATGAAAAACTGTTTTTT. Its translation is CASSLRTGQNEKLFF.

The chain links TRBV7-3 to TRBJ2-1; D is undetermined. Trimming took off 2 bases at V and 0 bases at J, with 11 bases between the two ends. Germline-derived CDR1 and CDR2 are SGHTA and FQGTGA. The CDR3 has 16 amino acids. The CDR3 sequence is CASSLGGRRSYNEQFF. CDR3 nucleotide sequence: TGTGCCAGCAGCTTAGGCGGCAGACGCTCCTACAATGAGCAGTTCTTC.

CDR3 nucleotides: TGTGCCAGCAGCCGTCTAACAGGGAACCTAGAGACCCAGTACTTC. Protein: CASSRLTGNLETQYF. The genes are TRBV7-2 and TRBJ2-5; weak D call: TRBD1 (6 bases). The CDR3 length is 15 residues. Germline V gene data show CDR1 as SGHTA and CDR2 as FQGNSA. V lost 5 bases, J lost 4 bases, and 17 bases lay in between.

J is TRBJ2-1 and V is TRBV28; 13 nucleotides agree with TRBD2. The CDR3 loop spans 19 amino acids. Germline V gene lookup returns CDR1 MDHEN and CDR2 SYDVKM. The V segment lost 5 bases and the J segment 7 bases; nucleotides outside the gene matches: 17. CDR3: CASSPPIDQTSGRRNEQFF. CDR3 DNA: TGTGCCAGCAGTCCACCTATTGATCAGACTAGCGGGAGGAGGAATGAGCAGTTCTTC.

This clone was recorded once. CDR3: CASSAPGLVANEQYF. CDR3 DNA: TGTGCCAGCAGTGCCCCGGGACTAGTAGCTAACGAGCAGTACTTC. The chain carries TRBV6-5 and TRBJ2-7, with 8 bases fitting TRBD2. Germline V gene data show CDR1 as MNHEY and CDR2 as SVGAGI. The CDR3 loop spans 15 amino acids. J gave up 5 bases and V 5 bases, and 11 bases lay outside the gene matches.

In nucleotides, the CDR3 is TGTGCCACCAGCAGAGGTCCCGAGCAGTACTTC. Its translation: CATSRGPEQYF. The rearrangement links TRBV15 to TRBJ2-7, with D unclear. Trimming took off 1 base at V and 6 bases at J, with 4 bases between the two ends. Germline V gives CDR1 LNHNV, CDR2 YYDKDF (reference sequence). The CDR3 runs 11 residues.

The rearrangement joins TRBV11-2 to TRBJ2-1; no firm D call. This CDR3 is 12 amino acids long. Germline values: CDR1 SGHAT, CDR2 FQNNGV. Trimming took 5 bases from V and 6 from J, leaving 8 bases between them. The CDR3 nucleotides are TGTGCCAGCAGCCAAACGACCAATGAGCAGTTCTTC. Translating gives CASSQTTNEQFF.